The 11 T cell receptor beta chains given below trace back to one sample, sequenced in a study of OX40 agonist ivuxolimab in advanced cancers. This table comes from immunoSEQ multiplex PCR, and its TCRdb copy is limited to in-frame clones, with some not included. The table has over 100,000 clones, 90% seen once. Material: CD4+ or CD8+ T cells sorted from blood, obtained in a trial of the OX40 agonist ivuxolimab. The source of these receptors is an adult with an advanced solid tumor such as melanoma, head and neck, liver or kidney cancer.

The chain combines TRBV18 with TRBJ2-4, with 8 bases aligning to TRBD1. The J segment lost 6 bases and the V segment lost 3 bases, leaving 4 bases of the junction unmatched. The CDR3 runs to 14 residues. The germline V gene has CDR1 KGHSH and CDR2 LQKENI. CDR3 loop: CASSPTTGANIQYF. The CDR3 nucleotides are TGTGCCAGCTCACCTACGACAGGGGCAAACATTCAGTACTTC.

The chain joins TRBV18 to TRBJ1-1; no reliable D call. Germline values: CDR1 KGHSH, CDR2 LQKENI. The CDR3 runs 13 residues. V shed 3 bases and J shed 6 bases, with 11 bases lying between them. CDR3 sequence: CASSPSSGAEAFF. Here the CDR3 DNA reads TGTGCCAGCTCACCGTCCTCCGGCGCTGAAGCTTTCTTT.

V gene TRBV2 combines with J gene TRBJ2-3; TRBD1 agrees at 9 bases. The CDR3 runs to 15 residues. V trimming: 5 bases; J trimming: 4 bases; junction bases outside the gene matches: 7. CDR1 SNHLY and CDR2 FYNNEI come from the germline V gene. The CDR3 reads CASSSDRGGSDTQYF. The DNA of the CDR3 is TGTGCCAGCAGTTCCGACAGGGGGGGATCAGATACGCAGTATTTT.

V and J are TRBV27 and TRBJ2-1; 8 nucleotides line up with TRBD1. CDR1 and CDR2 (germline): MNHEY, SMNVEV (reference sequence). V shed 3 bases, J shed 8 bases, and the junction held 6 bases outside the gene matches. The CDR3 loop spans 14 amino acids. CDR3 DNA: TGTGCCAGCAGTTTCCGACAGGGGTTCGATGAGCAGTTCTTC. The encoded protein is CASSFRQGFDEQFF.

This clone appeared a single time. V and J are TRBV2 and TRBJ2-7; 9 positions agree with TRBD2. Germline V gives CDR1 SNHLY, CDR2 FYNNEI. V shed 2 bases and J 5 bases; nucleotides not matched to a gene: 4. This CDR3 comprises 14 residues. The CDR3 region has the DNA TGTGCCAGCAGTGAATCCCTAGCGGGGAACGAGCAGTACTTC. Its translation: CASSESLAGNEQYF.

This clone was observed a single time. The V gene is TRBV5-4, the J gene TRBJ2-5; TRBD1 is a possible D gene (7 bases). Gene TRBJ2-7 matches the end of the DNA better, so the J call may be wrong. This CDR3 is built from 15 residues. Germline values: CDR1 SGHNT, CDR2 YYREEE (reference sequence). DNA of the CDR3: TGTGCCAGCAGCTTGTATCAGGGGGGCAACTACGAGCAGTACTTC. Amino acids: CASSLYQGGNYEQYF.

V and J are TRBV7-3 and TRBJ2-1; D ambiguous. The germline V and J ends were trimmed by 0 bases and 3 bases, with 18 bases remaining between them. Germline CDR1 and CDR2: SGHTA and FQGTGA. This CDR3 has 18 amino acids. DNA for the CDR3: TGTGCCAGCAGCTTAACGCCGGCCCCACCTATTGACTACAATGAGCAGTTCTTC. It is translated as CASSLTPAPPIDYNEQFF.

The J gene is TRBJ1-4, the V gene TRBV28; tentative D call: TRBD1 (6 bases). The V gene's germline CDR1 is MDHEN and CDR2 SYDVKM. V lost 5 bases and J lost 2, with 18 bases in between. The CDR3 totals 17 residues. DNA of the CDR3: TGTGCCAGCAGTCAAGGACAGAGTTCCATGACTAATGAAAAACTGTTTTTT. Translation: CASSQGQSSMTNEKLFF.

The chain carries TRBV10-1 and TRBJ2-5; TRBD2 matches at 8 bases. From germline, CDR1 is WNHNN and CDR2 SYGVQD (reference sequence). The CDR3 contains 16 residues. V shed 3 bases and J 5 bases; nucleotides not matched to a gene: 11. The CDR3 bases are TGCGCCAGCAGTGACGGACTAGCAGGTTCGTCGGAGACCCAGTACTTC. This codes for CASSDGLAGSSETQYF.

A single count supports this clone. The chain couples TRBV7-6 to TRBJ2-7; the D gene is possibly TRBD2 (6 bases). Between the trimmed V and J ends, which lost 2 bases and 3 bases, there was a span of 14 bases. CDR1 is SGHVS, CDR2 FNYEAQ, per germline. This CDR3 has 15 residues. This CDR3 reads CASSLRGGSGYEQYF. Here the CDR3 DNA reads TGTGCCAGCAGCTTACGGGGAGGTTCGGGCTACGAGCAGTACTTC.

This clone came up a few times. The rearrangement uses TRBV10-3 and TRBJ2-2, with a weak D call TRBD1 (6 bases). The CDR3 loop spans 11 amino acids. Trimming took 11 bases from V and 6 from J, leaving 10 bases between them. Germline V gives CDR1 ENHRY, CDR2 SYGVKD. CDR3 DNA sequence: TGTGCCGTACAGGGCGCCGGGGAGCTGTTTTTT. Translated: CAVQGAGELFF.